A selection of T cell receptor beta chains follows, all from one sample in a study of cytomegalovirus exposure and HLA in healthy donors. The assay was immunoSEQ multiplex PCR, and TCRdb's table has in-frame clones only and misses some. Of 110,000 or so clones listed, under 80% are singletons. The sample taken for sequencing was PBMCs. These receptors were collected from a woman between 45 and 65 years old in good health and CMV-seropositive. The CDR3 runs from the conserved cysteine through the conserved F or W. A D gene is named only where the DNA matches it firmly. Only part of the rows carry a size: once, few, many, or a class if the clone is expanded.

CASSLGATIDNEQFF	TGTGCCAGCAGCTTGGGGGCTACCATTGACAATGAGCAGTTCTTC	TRBJ2-1	.	TRBV5-4	.
CASSSTGGRLLYNTQYF	TGTGCCAGCAGCTCAACAGGGGGCAGGCTCCTATATAATACGCAGTATTTT	TRBJ2-3	once	TRBV7-9	TRBD1
CASSDRNYGYTF	TGTGCCAGCAGTGACAGAAACTATGGCTACACCTTC	TRBJ1-2	.	TRBV6-1	.
CASSYSYREEKLFF	TGTGCCAGCAGTTACTCCTATAGGGAGGAAAAACTGTTTTTT	TRBJ1-4	.	TRBV6-5	.
CASSLDRGQGQPQHF	TGTGCCAGCAGCTTAGACAGGGGGCAAGGTCAGCCCCAGCATTTT	TRBJ1-5	.	TRBV7-2	TRBD1
CASSSGRTGTPSSYEQYF	TGTGCCAGCAGCTCGGGCAGGACAGGGACCCCGTCGTCCTACGAGCAGTACTTC	TRBJ2-7	.	TRBV7-8	TRBD1
CAWSVDSTSYEQYF	TGTGCCTGGAGTGTGGACAGCACATCCTACGAGCAGTACTTC	TRBJ2-7	.	TRBV30	.
CASRELANSYEQYF	TGTGCCAGTAGAGAACTAGCCAACTCCTACGAGCAGTACTTC	TRBJ2-7	once	TRBV2	.
CASSSPGARGIQETQYF	TGTGCCAGCAGTTCCCCAGGGGCCCGGGGTATCCAAGAGACCCAGTACTTC	TRBJ2-5	.	TRBV28	.
CASGLNGKEELYNEQFF	TGTGCTAGTGGTTTGAATGGCAAGGAGGAACTATACAATGAGCAGTTCTTC	TRBJ2-1	.	TRBV12-5	.
CASSLKWGGLFSNGYTF	TGCGCCAGCAGCTTAAAATGGGGGGGGTTATTTTCTAATGGCTACACCTTC	TRBJ1-2	few	TRBV5-1	.
CSAKGYEQYF	TGCAGTGCTAAGGGGTACGAGCAGTACTTC	TRBJ2-7	.	TRBV20-1	.
CASSFGTSPETQYF	TGCGCCAGCAGCTTCGGGACTAGCCCAGAGACCCAGTACTTC	TRBJ2-5	.	TRBV5-1	TRBD2
CASSIEQGVMNTEAFF	TGTGCCAGTAGTATAGAACAGGGGGTCATGAACACTGAAGCTTTCTTT	TRBJ1-1	few	TRBV19	TRBD1
CASSRLRTGHYEQYF	TGTGCCAGCAGCCGCCTGAGAACAGGCCACTACGAGCAGTACTTC	TRBJ2-7	.	TRBV14	.
CASSEQATYEQYF	TGTGCCAGCAGTGAACAGGCTACCTACGAGCAGTACTTC	TRBJ2-7	once	TRBV2	.
CASSLGLASNTGELFF	TGTGCCAGCAGCTTAGGTCTAGCTTCGAACACCGGGGAGCTGTTTTTT	TRBJ2-2	.	TRBV7-3	.
CASSSGLAGGQETQYF	TGTGCCAGCAGTTCGGGACTAGCGGGGGGACAAGAGACCCAGTACTTC	TRBJ2-5	.	TRBV27	TRBD2
CASSLVQGVLYEQYF	TGTGCCAGCAGCTTGGTGCAGGGGGTTTTATACGAGCAGTACTTC	TRBJ2-7	.	TRBV5-5	TRBD1
CASSSLDPGQFLRPQHF	TGTGCCAGCAGTTCCCTCGACCCGGGACAGTTCCTACGGCCCCAGCATTTT	TRBJ1-5	.	TRBV28	TRBD1
CASSLTGGLIPMVVGYTF	TGTGCCAGCAGCTTGACGGGGGGCCTTATACCTATGGTTGTCGGCTACACCTTC	TRBJ1-2	.	TRBV5-6	.
CASSQLPGLAGGLTYEQYF	TGTGCCAGCAGCCAACTACCGGGACTAGCGGGGGGACTTACCTACGAGCAGTACTTC	TRBJ2-7	.	TRBV14	TRBD2
CASSLAGEEGLETQYF	TGCGCCAGCAGCTTGGCCGGAGAAGAAGGCTTAGAGACCCAGTACTTC	TRBJ2-5	few	TRBV5-1	.
CASSLVGTGVDEQYF	TGTGCCAGCAGCTTAGTCGGGACGGGGGTTGACGAGCAGTACTTC	TRBJ2-7	.	TRBV7-9	.
CASSLNTGNYGYTF	TGTGCCAGCAGTCTAAATACAGGGAACTATGGCTACACCTTC	TRBJ1-2	.	TRBV14	.
CASTKDRLDEKLFF	TGTGCCAGCACCAAGGACAGGTTGGATGAAAAACTGTTTTTT	TRBJ1-4	few	TRBV11-2	TRBD1
CASSQDRNNSPLHF	TGCGCCAGCAGCCAAGACAGGAATAATTCACCCCTCCACTTT	TRBJ1-6	.	TRBV4-3	.
CASSSTGREKLFF	TGTGCCAGCAGTTCGACAGGGCGCGAAAAACTGTTTTTT	TRBJ1-4	few	TRBV28	TRBD1
CASREERRERSPYDQPQHF	TGTGCCAGCCGGGAAGAGCGGCGGGAGCGATCTCCTTACGATCAGCCCCAGCATTTT	TRBJ1-5	.	TRBV7-9	.
CASSYSGGADTQYF	TGTGCCAGCAGTTACTCGGGTGGGGCGGATACGCAGTATTTT	TRBJ2-3	.	TRBV6-5	.
CASSLTGQGALEAFF	TGTGCCAGCAGCCTGACCGGGCAGGGCGCCCTTGAAGCTTTCTTT	TRBJ1-1	few	TRBV6-5	.
CASRNDRVNNSPLHF	TGTGCCAGCAGAAATGACAGGGTAAATAATTCACCCCTCCACTTT	TRBJ1-6	once	TRBV27	TRBD1
CASRDSQEGAKNIQYF	TGTGCCAGCCGGGACTCCCAAGAGGGAGCCAAAAACATTCAGTACTTC	TRBJ2-4	few	TRBV14	.
CASASGGDGYGYTF	TGCGCCAGCGCCTCGGGGGGGGATGGGTATGGCTACACCTTC	TRBJ1-2	.	TRBV4-1	.
CASSPPIRVGAEAFF	TGTGCCAGCTCACCCCCGATCAGGGTTGGCGCTGAAGCTTTCTTT	TRBJ1-1	few	TRBV18	.
CASSQDWATVEPQHF	TGTGCCAGCAGCCAAGATTGGGCGACAGTTGAGCCCCAGCATTTT	TRBJ1-5	.	TRBV4-2	.
CASSEVRGTEAFF	TGTGCCAGCAGTGAGGTCAGGGGCACTGAAGCTTTCTTT	TRBJ1-1	.	TRBV2	.
CAISPGNSNQPQHF	TGTGCCATTTCTCCGGGGAATAGCAATCAGCCCCAGCATTTT	TRBJ1-5	.	TRBV10-3	.
CASSLVGDRAYEQYF	TGTGCCAGCAGCTTAGTAGGGGACAGGGCCTACGAGCAGTACTTC	TRBJ2-7	.	TRBV7-9	TRBD1
CASSYSQDLDTQYF	TGTGCCAGCAGTTACTCGCAGGATTTGGATACGCAGTATTTT	TRBJ2-3	.	TRBV6-5	.
CASSSGDTGELFF	TGTGCCAGTAGTTCAGGGGACACCGGGGAGCTGTTTTTT	TRBJ2-2	.	TRBV19	.